This T cell receptor (beta chain) was captured in a study of Tregs in tolerant kidney transplant recipients. The study's findings and limits: Biological reproducibility was not directly addressed in this study.

This clone was counted once. What it recognizes is unknown. Recipients received nonmyeloablative bone marrow transplants from related graft donors, with transient mixed chimerism. CD4+CD25+CD127- Tregs, CD4+CD25- non-Tregs, CD4 and CD8 cells were sorted. V gave up 2 bases and J gave up 2 bases, with 8 bases separating them. CDR3 length: 13 amino acids. Germline CDR1 reads SGHTS; CDR2 reads YDEGEE. Profiled with immunoSEQ multiplex PCR; TCRdb holds only in-frame clones, not every one. The sample yields about 50,000 clones, roughly 87% seen once. Source: CD8+ T cells from blood (PBMCs), taken 12 months after the transplant. The sequence was collected from a human patient who received a combined kidney and bone marrow transplant. The T cells may partly be graft donor cells. This chain connects TRBV5-8 to TRBJ2-7; D uncertain. The CDR3: CASSFGTTYEQYF. As DNA, the CDR3 is TGTGCCAGCAGCTTTGGCACAACCTACGAGCAGTACTTC.